The T cell receptor (beta chain) under discussion was sequenced for a study of blood T cell repertoires in COVID-19. Study details: Samples came from the United States, Italy and Spain, spanning acute and convalescent COVID-19.

The CDR3 is 15 amino acids. Trimming cost V 2 bases and J 5 bases; bases outside gene matches: 5. Germline CDR1 MDHEN, CDR2 SYDVKM. Clones were read by immunoSEQ multiplex PCR, and TCRdb kept only the in-frame ones, dropping some. The sample has more than 200,000 clones, about 88% seen once; the top ten hold approximately 1.5%. Two consecutive negative NP/OP PCR tests, clearance, or resolved symptoms defined Cohort 3 recovery. V is TRBV28 and J is TRBJ2-2, with 7 bases that match TRBD1. The sequencing input was PBMCs or T cells enriched from blood (not recorded which). This receptor was obtained from a woman between 50 and 59 years old who had recovered from COVID-19. The CDR3 sequence: CASSLEGAITGELFF. CDR3 coding DNA: TGTGCCAGCAGTTTAGAGGGGGCGATAACCGGGGAGCTGTTTTTT.